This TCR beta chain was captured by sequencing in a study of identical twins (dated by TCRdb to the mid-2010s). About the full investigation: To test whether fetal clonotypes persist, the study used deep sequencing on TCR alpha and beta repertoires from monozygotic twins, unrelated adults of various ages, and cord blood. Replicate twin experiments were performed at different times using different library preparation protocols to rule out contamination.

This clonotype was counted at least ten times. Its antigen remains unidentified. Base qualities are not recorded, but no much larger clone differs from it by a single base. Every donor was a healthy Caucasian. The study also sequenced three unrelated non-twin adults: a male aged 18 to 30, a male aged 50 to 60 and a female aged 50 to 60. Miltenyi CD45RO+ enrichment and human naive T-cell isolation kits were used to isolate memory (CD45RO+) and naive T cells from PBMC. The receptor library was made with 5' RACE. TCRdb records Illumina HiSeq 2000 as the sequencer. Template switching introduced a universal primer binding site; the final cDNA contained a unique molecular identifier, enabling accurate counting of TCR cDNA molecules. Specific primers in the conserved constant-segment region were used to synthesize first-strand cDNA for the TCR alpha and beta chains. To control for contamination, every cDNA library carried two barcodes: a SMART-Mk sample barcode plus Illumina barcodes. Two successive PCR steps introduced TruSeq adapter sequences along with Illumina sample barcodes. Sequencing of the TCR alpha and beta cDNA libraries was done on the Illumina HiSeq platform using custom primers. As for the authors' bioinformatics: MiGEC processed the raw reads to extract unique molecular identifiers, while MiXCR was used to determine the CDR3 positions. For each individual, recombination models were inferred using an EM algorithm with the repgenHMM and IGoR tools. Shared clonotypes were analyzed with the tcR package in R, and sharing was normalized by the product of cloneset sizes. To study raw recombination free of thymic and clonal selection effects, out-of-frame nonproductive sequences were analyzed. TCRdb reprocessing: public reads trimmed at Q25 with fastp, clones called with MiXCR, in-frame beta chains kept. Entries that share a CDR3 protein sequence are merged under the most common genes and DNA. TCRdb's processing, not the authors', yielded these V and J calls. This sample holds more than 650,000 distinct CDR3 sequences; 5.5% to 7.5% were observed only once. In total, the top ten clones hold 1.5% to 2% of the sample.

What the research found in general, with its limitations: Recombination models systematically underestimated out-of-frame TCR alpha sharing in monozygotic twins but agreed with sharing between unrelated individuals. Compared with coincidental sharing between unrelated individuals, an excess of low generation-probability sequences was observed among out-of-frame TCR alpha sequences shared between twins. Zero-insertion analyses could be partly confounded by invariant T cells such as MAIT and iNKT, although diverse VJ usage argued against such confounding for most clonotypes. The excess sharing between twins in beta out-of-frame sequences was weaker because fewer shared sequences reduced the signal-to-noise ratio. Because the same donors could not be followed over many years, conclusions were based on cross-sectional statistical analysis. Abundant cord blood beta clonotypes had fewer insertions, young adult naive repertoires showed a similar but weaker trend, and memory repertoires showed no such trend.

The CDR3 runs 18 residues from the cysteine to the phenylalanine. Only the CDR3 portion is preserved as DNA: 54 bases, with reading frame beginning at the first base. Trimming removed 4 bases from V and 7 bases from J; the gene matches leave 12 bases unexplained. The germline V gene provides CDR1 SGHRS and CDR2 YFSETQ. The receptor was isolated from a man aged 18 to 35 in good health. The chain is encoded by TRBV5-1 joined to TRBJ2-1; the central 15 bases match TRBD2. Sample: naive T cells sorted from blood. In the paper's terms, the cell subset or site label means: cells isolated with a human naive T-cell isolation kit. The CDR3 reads CASSGGLAGGAAGNEQFF. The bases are TGCGCCAGCAGCGGGGGACTAGCGGGAGGTGCAGCAGGGAATGAGCAGTTCTTC.